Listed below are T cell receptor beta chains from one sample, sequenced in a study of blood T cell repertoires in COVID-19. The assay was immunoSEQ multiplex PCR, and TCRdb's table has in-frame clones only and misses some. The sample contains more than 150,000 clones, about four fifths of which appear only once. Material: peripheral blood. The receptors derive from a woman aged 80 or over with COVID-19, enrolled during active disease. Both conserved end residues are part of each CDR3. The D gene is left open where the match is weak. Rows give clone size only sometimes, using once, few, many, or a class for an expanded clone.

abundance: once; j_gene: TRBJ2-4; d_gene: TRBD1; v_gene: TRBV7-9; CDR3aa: CASHRGPENIQYF; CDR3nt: TGTGCCAGCCACAGGGGGCCGGAAAACATTCAGTACTTC
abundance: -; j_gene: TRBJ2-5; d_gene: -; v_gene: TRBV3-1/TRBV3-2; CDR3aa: CASSQGREEYF; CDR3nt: TGTGCCAGCAGCCAAGGCAGAGAGGAGTACTTC
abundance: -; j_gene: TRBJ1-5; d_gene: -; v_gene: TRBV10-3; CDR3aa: CAISQIGQPWYQPQHF; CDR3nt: TGTGCCATCAGCCAAATCGGACAGCCGTGGTATCAGCCCCAGCATTTT
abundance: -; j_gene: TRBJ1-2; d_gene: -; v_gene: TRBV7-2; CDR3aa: CASSFRAGYGYTF; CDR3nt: TGTGCCAGCAGCTTTAGGGCGGGATATGGCTACACCTTC
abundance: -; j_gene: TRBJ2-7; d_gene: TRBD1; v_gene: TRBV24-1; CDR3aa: CATSDPTGGYEQYF; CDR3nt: TGTGCCACCAGTGATCCAACAGGGGGCTACGAGCAGTACTTC
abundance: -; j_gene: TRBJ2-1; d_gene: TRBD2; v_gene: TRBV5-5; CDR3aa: CASSLLGLAGPNEQFF; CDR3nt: TGTGCCAGCAGCTTGTTGGGGCTAGCGGGCCCCAATGAGCAGTTCTTC
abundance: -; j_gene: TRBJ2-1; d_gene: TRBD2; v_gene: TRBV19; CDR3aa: CASSMRRSGGYNEQFF; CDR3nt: TGTGCCAGTAGTATGCGACGTAGCGGGGGGTACAATGAGCAGTTCTTC
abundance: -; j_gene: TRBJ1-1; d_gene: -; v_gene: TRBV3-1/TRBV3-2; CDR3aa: CASRSFGTEAFF; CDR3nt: TGTGCCAGCAGGTCGTTCGGGACTGAAGCTTTCTTT
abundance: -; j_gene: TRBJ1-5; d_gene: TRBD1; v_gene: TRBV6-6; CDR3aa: CASSYVTGLNQPQHF; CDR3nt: TGTGCCAGCAGTTACGTGACAGGGTTAAATCAGCCCCAGCATTTT
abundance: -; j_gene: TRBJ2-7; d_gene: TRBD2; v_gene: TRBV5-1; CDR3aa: CASSFTSGRAGYEQYF; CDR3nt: TGCGCCAGCAGCTTCACTAGCGGGAGGGCCGGCTACGAGCAGTACTTC
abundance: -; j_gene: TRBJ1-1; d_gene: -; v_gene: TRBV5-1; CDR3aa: CASSLVTENTEAFF; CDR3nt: TGCGCCAGCAGCTTGGTTACAGAGAACACTGAAGCTTTCTTT
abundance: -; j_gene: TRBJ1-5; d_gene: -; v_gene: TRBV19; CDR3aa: CASRPGVRNQPQHF; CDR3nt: TGTGCCAGTAGGCCAGGGGTTCGCAATCAGCCCCAGCATTTT
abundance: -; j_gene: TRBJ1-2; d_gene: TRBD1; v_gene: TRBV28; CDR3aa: CASRERTGGGGYTF; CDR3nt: TGTGCCAGCAGAGAAAGGACAGGGGGTGGTGGCTACACCTTC
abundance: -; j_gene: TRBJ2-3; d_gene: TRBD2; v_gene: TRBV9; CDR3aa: CASSQRLASTQYF; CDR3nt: TGTGCCAGCAGCCAACGACTAGCAAGTACGCAGTATTTT
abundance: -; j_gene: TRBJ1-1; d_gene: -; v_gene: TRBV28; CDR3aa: CASALGGDTEAFF; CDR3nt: TGTGCCAGCGCTTTAGGGGGGGACACTGAAGCTTTCTTT
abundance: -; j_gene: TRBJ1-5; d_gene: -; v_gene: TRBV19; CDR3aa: CASSIIAPQPQHF; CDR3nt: TGTGCCAGTAGTATAATAGCCCCTCAGCCCCAGCATTTT
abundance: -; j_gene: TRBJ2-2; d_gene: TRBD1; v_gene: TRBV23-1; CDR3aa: CASSQRGGLGQRNTGELFF; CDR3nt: TGCGCCAGCAGTCAACGTGGGGGTTTGGGACAGAGAAACACCGGGGAGCTGTTTTTT
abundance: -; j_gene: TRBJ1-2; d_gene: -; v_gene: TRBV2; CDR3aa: CASSAENYGYTF; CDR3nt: TGTGCCAGCAGCGCGGAGAACTATGGCTACACCTTC
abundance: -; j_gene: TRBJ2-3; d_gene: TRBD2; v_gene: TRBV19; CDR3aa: CASSTALAGENTDTQYF; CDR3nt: TGTGCCAGTAGTACCGCTCTAGCGGGGGAAAACACAGATACGCAGTATTTT
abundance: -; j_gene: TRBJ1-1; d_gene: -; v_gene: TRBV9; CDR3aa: CASSVGQMNTEAFF; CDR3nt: TGTGCCAGCAGCGTAGGGCAGATGAACACTGAAGCTTTCTTT
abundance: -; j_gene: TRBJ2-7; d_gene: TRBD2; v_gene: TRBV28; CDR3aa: CATLTSGKYEQYF; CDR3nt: TGTGCCACCCTAACTAGCGGGAAATACGAGCAGTACTTC
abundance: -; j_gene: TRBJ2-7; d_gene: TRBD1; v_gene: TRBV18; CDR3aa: CASSPRDSSYEQYF; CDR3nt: TGTGCCAGCTCACCACGGGACAGCTCCTACGAGCAGTACTTC
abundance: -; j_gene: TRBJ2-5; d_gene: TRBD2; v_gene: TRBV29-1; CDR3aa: CSGSGGGAMRGETQYF; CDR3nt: TGCAGCGGGAGCGGCGGGGGGGCCATGCGTGGAGAGACCCAGTACTTC
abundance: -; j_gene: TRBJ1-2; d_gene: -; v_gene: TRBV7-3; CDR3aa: CASSLGRVDYGYTF; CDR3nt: TGTGCCAGCAGCTTAGGCAGGGTAGATTACGGCTACACCTTC
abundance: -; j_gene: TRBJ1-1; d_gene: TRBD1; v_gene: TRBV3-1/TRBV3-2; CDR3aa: CASSQRDRVWGTEAFF; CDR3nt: TGTGCCAGCAGCCAAAGGGACAGGGTATGGGGCACTGAAGCTTTCTTT
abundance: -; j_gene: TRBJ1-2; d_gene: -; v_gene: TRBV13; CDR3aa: CASSLMRQLYGYTF; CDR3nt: TGTGCCAGCAGCTTAATGCGACAGCTATATGGCTACACCTTC
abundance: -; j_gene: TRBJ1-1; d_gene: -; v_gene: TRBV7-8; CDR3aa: CASSPGGSTEAFF; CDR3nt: TGTGCCAGCAGCCCGGGGGGGAGCACTGAAGCTTTCTTT